These 15 T cell receptor beta chains came from one sample sequenced in a study of cytomegalovirus exposure and HLA in healthy donors. Vbeta (60) and Jbeta (13) primers were used in the PCR. The assay was immunoSEQ multiplex PCR, and TCRdb's table has in-frame clones only and misses some. The sample's table shows approximately 150,000 clones. Material: PBMCs. These receptor sequences come from a male donor in good health and CMV-seronegative.

The gene calls are TRBV7-8 and TRBJ2-7; 12 bases map to TRBD2. The germline CDR1 and CDR2 sequences are SGHVS and FQNEAQ. Trimming cost V 6 bases and J 3 bases; bases outside gene matches: 3. The CDR3 sequence is 14 residues long. CDR3 amino acids: CASSRTSGVYEQYF. CDR3 DNA sequence: TGTGCCAGCAGTCGGACTAGCGGGGTCTACGAGCAGTACTTC.

To note about this clone: Other nucleotide sequences in the sample specify the same CDR3. The chain uses TRBV4-3 and TRBJ1-5; 8 bases map to TRBD1. Germline V gives CDR1 LGHNA, CDR2 YSLEER. The CDR3 runs to 15 residues. Trimming cost V 3 bases and J 4 bases; bases outside gene matches: 5. CDR3 protein: CASSQTGEGNQPQHF. Written as DNA, the CDR3 is TGCGCCAGCAGCCAGACAGGGGAGGGTAATCAGCCCCAGCATTTT.

The chain combines TRBV18 with TRBJ1-1; TRBD1 agrees at 9 bases. The CDR3 has 16 residues. Per germline, CDR1 KGHSH and CDR2 LQKENI. V lost 6 bases and J lost 0; bases outside the gene matches: 8. The CDR3 loop is CASSPGQGSMNTEAFF. CDR3 DNA sequence: TGTGCCAGCTCCCCGGGACAGGGCTCCATGAACACTGAAGCTTTCTTT.

The rearrangement uses TRBV15 and TRBJ2-7; D ambiguous. This CDR3 comprises 13 residues. With 8 bases removed from V and 3 bases from J, the gap between germline ends came to 14 bases. Germline V gene sequence: CDR1 LNHNV, CDR2 YYDKDF (reference sequence). CDR3 protein: CATSLGYYYEQYF. CDR3 DNA: TGTGCCACCTCCTTAGGATACTACTACGAGCAGTACTTC.

This chain links TRBV18 with TRBJ1-6, with D possibly TRBD1 on 6 matching bases. V was clipped by 2 bases and J by 10 bases, with 12 bases between them. The CDR3 length is 14 residues. The germline V gene has CDR1 KGHSH and CDR2 LQKENI. The CDR3 DNA reads as TGTGCCAGCTCACCAGGGGGCGCGAACTCACCCCTCCACTTT. Residues: CASSPGGANSPLHF.

This chain links TRBV4-2 with TRBJ1-2; 10 bases map to TRBD1. The CDR3 loop spans 15 amino acids. The germline CDR1 and CDR2 sequences are LGHNA and YNFKEQ. V lost 4 bases and J lost 7; bases outside the gene matches: 9. The CDR3 nucleotides read TGTGCCAGCAGCCGGGCGAGACAGGGGGCTAGTGGCTACACCTTC. It translates to CASSRARQGASGYTF.

The chain employs TRBV5-6 and TRBJ1-6, with unresolved D. V dropped 4 bases and J dropped 5 bases, with 16 bases sitting between them. Per the germline V gene, CDR1 is SGHDT and CDR2 is YYEEEE. There are 16 residues in the CDR3. DNA for the CDR3: TGTGCCAGCAGCCTAAGGTCCGGGGTTAATAATTCACCCCTCCACTTT. Residues: CASSLRSGVNNSPLHF.

The chain combines TRBV6-1 with TRBJ2-7, with 10 bases identical to TRBD2. Germline CDR1 and CDR2: MNHNS and SASEGT. V shed 5 bases, J shed 4 bases, and the junction held 5 bases outside the gene matches. CDR3 length equals 14 residues. The CDR3 here is CASSSSSGSYEQYF. CDR3 in DNA: TGTGCCAGCAGTTCCTCTAGCGGGAGTTACGAGCAGTACTTC.

CDR3 coding DNA: TGTGCCAGCAGTGAAGCGAGTGGGACAGCCTATGGCTACACCTTC. This sequence encodes CASSEASGTAYGYTF. The J gene is TRBJ1-2, the V gene TRBV6-1, with 7 positions matching TRBD1. The CDR3 spans 15 residues. Germline V CDR1 and CDR2: MNHNS, SASEGT. With 0 bases clipped from V and 4 bases from J, the junction kept 5 bases outside the gene matches.

V is TRBV5-4 and J is TRBJ2-1; D not certain. This CDR3 region has 15 residues. Germline-derived CDR1 and CDR2 are SGHNT and YYREEE (reference sequence). Trimming left V 3 bases short and J 0 bases short, with 10 bases between. The CDR3 sequence: CASSSAGSSYNEQFF. DNA for the CDR3: TGTGCCAGCAGCTCTGCCGGTAGCTCCTACAATGAGCAGTTCTTC.

This chain uses TRBV6-6 with TRBJ1-5; 7 nucleotides match TRBD1. This CDR3 has 16 residues. The V gene's germline CDR1 is MNHNY and CDR2 SVGAGI (reference sequence). V lost 0 bases and J lost 1; bases outside the gene matches: 3. CDR3: CASSYSTGPSNQPQHF. In DNA, the CDR3 is TGTGCCAGCAGTTACTCGACAGGGCCAAGCAATCAGCCCCAGCATTTT.

The rearrangement joins TRBV28 to TRBJ1-1, with D possibly being TRBD1 (5 bases). Germline values: CDR1 MDHEN, CDR2 SYDVKM. V dropped 8 bases and J dropped 3 bases, with 10 bases sitting between them. The CDR3 totals 12 residues. The CDR3 spells CASGGVDTEAFF. CDR3 coding DNA: TGTGCCAGCGGGGGGGTTGACACTGAAGCTTTCTTT.

V and J are TRBV6-1 and TRBJ1-1; D is unclear. Looked up from germline, CDR1 is MNHNS and CDR2 is SASEGT. The CDR3 consists of 13 residues. V was pared by 5 bases and J by 8 bases, with 15 bases between. The CDR3 loop is CASSYDWEVEAFF. CDR3 DNA: TGTGCCAGCAGTTATGACTGGGAGGTGGAAGCTTTCTTT.

This chain joins TRBV18 and TRBJ2-7; D possibly corresponds to TRBD2 (5 bases). The ends were cut back, 0 bases at V and 3 bases at J, with 6 bases in the middle. Germline V CDR1 and CDR2: KGHSH, LQKENI. This CDR3 region has 13 residues. Here the CDR3 reads CASSPPDYYEQYF. CDR3 nucleotides: TGTGCCAGCTCACCACCCGACTACTACGAGCAGTACTTC.

The chain combines TRBV6-1 with TRBJ2-1; no firm D call. CDR1 MNHNS and CDR2 SASEGT come from the germline V gene. CDR3 size: 13 residues. V was clipped by 5 bases and J by 0 bases, with 5 bases between them. In DNA form, the CDR3 reads TGTGCCAGCAGTCCCAGCTCCTACAATGAGCAGTTCTTC. It codes for CASSPSSYNEQFF.